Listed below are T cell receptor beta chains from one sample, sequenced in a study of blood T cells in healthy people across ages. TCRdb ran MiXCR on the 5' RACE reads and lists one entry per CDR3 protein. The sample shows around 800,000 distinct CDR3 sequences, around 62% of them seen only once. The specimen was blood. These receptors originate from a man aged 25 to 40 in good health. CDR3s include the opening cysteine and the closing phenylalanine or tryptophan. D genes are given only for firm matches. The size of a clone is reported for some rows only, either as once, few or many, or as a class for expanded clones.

DNA: TGTGCCAGCAGAGAAACCGGACTAGCCCGGGACGAGCAGTTCTTC
CDR3: CASRETGLARDEQFF
D: TRBD2
V: TRBV6-2/TRBV6-3
J: TRBJ2-1
length: 15
size: NA

DNA: TGCAGCGTTGAAGAGGGCGGCTCCTACGAGCAGTACTTC
CDR3: CSVEEGGSYEQYF
D: NA
V: TRBV29-1
J: TRBJ2-7
length: 13
size: once

DNA: TGTGCCAGCAGCTTTCGACAGGGAACCTACTATAATTCACCCCTCCACTTT
CDR3: CASSFRQGTYYNSPLHF
D: TRBD1
V: TRBV5-6
J: TRBJ1-6
length: 17
size: once

DNA: TGCGCCAGCAGCACCGGGATTTCTGGGGCCAACGTCCTGACTTTC
CDR3: CASSTGISGANVLTF
D: NA
V: TRBV5-1
J: TRBJ2-6
length: 15
size: few

DNA: TGCGCCAGCAGCTTGGAAATGGGGACAGCTTCCTACGAGCAGTACTTC
CDR3: CASSLEMGTASYEQYF
D: TRBD1
V: TRBV5-1
J: TRBJ2-7
length: 16
size: NA

DNA: TGTGCCAGCAGCCCAGACGGAAGCCCGAGCTCCTACAATGAGCAGTTCTTC
CDR3: CASSPDGSPSSYNEQFF
D: NA
V: TRBV7-9
J: TRBJ2-1
length: 17
size: NA

DNA: TGCAGTGCTAGAGTAGGGACCCCAAGAGAGACCCAGTACTTC
CDR3: CSARVGTPRETQYF
D: NA
V: TRBV20-1
J: TRBJ2-5
length: 14
size: NA

DNA: TGTGCCAGCAGCCCAACCAGCGGTTACACAGATACGCAGTATTTT
CDR3: CASSPTSGYTDTQYF
D: NA
V: TRBV7-2
J: TRBJ2-3
length: 15
size: NA

DNA: TGCAGTGCTATCCAAGGAACGCTCAGCTCCTACAATGAGCAGTTCTTC
CDR3: CSAIQGTLSSYNEQFF
D: NA
V: TRBV20-1
J: TRBJ2-1
length: 16
size: NA

DNA: TGCAGCGTGGCAGCAGGTAACTCCAATCAGCCCCAGCATTTT
CDR3: CSVAAGNSNQPQHF
D: NA
V: TRBV29-1
J: TRBJ1-5
length: 14
size: few

DNA: TGTGCCAGCAGCTTAGGCCCGATCAACACCGGGGAGCTGTTTTTT
CDR3: CASSLGPINTGELFF
D: NA
V: TRBV7-2
J: TRBJ2-2
length: 15
size: many

DNA: TGTGCCAGCTCACCAAACGAATTTTCTCGGGGGGTCGGAGATACGCAGTATTTT
CDR3: CASSPNEFSRGVGDTQYF
D: TRBD2
V: TRBV18
J: TRBJ2-3
length: 18
size: NA

DNA: TGTGCCAGCAGTTATTCCCTAGGGGAGAACACAGATACGCAGTATTTT
CDR3: CASSYSLGENTDTQYF
D: NA
V: TRBV6-2/TRBV6-3
J: TRBJ2-3
length: 16
size: NA

DNA: TGCAGTGCCCCCTCGAGCCCCTACGAGCAGTACTTC
CDR3: CSAPSSPYEQYF
D: NA
V: TRBV20-1
J: TRBJ2-7
length: 12
size: NA

DNA: TGTGCCATCAGCCACGACCCTAGCGGGGGGGCTTATGAGCAGTTCTTC
CDR3: CAISHDPSGGAYEQFF
D: TRBD2
V: TRBV10-3
J: TRBJ2-1
length: 16
size: few

DNA: TGTGCCATCAGTCTGGCAGGCGAGCAGTACTTC
CDR3: CAISLAGEQYF
D: NA
V: TRBV10-3
J: TRBJ2-7
length: 11
size: few

DNA: TGTGCCAGCAGTAAAGACCGGAGCTCCTACAATGAGCAGTTCTTC
CDR3: CASSKDRSSYNEQFF
D: NA
V: TRBV2
J: TRBJ2-1
length: 15
size: once

DNA: TGCAGTGCAGTCTCCGGGAGGCGGAGGTACAATGAGCAGTTCTTC
CDR3: CSAVSGRRRYNEQFF
D: TRBD2
V: TRBV20-1
J: TRBJ2-1
length: 15
size: NA

DNA: TGTGCCAGCGGGGACGGGAACAACAATGAGCAGTTCTTC
CDR3: CASGDGNNNEQFF
D: NA
V: TRBV9
J: TRBJ2-1
length: 13
size: NA

DNA: TGTGCCAGCAGCTTTGACAGGGATGAGCAGCCCCAGCATTTT
CDR3: CASSFDRDEQPQHF
D: TRBD1
V: TRBV7-9
J: TRBJ1-5
length: 14
size: NA

DNA: TGTGCCACCAGCAGAGAACGTCTACTAGCTGGGGAGACCCAGTACTTC
CDR3: CATSRERLLAGETQYF
D: NA
V: TRBV15
J: TRBJ2-5
length: 16
size: NA

DNA: TGTGCCAGCAGCGAAGGGGGACAGGGGGCGGGAGATACGCAGTATTTT
CDR3: CASSEGGQGAGDTQYF
D: TRBD1
V: TRBV13
J: TRBJ2-3
length: 16
size: NA

DNA: TGCAGTGCTCCGGGACAGGGTGCAACAGATACGCAGTATTTT
CDR3: CSAPGQGATDTQYF
D: TRBD1
V: TRBV20-1
J: TRBJ2-3
length: 14
size: once

DNA: TGTGCCAGCAGTTACTCGACGACAGGGCTTTCCTACGAGCAGTACTTC
CDR3: CASSYSTTGLSYEQYF
D: TRBD1
V: TRBV6-5
J: TRBJ2-7
length: 16
size: few

DNA: TGCAGCGTGTTGTCTGGGGCCAACGTCCTGACTTTC
CDR3: CSVLSGANVLTF
D: NA
V: TRBV29-1
J: TRBJ2-6
length: 12
size: NA

DNA: TGTGCCAGCAGTTACCCAGCTAGCGAGTACAATGAGCAGTTCTTC
CDR3: CASSYPASEYNEQFF
D: NA
V: TRBV6-2/TRBV6-3
J: TRBJ2-1
length: 15
size: NA

DNA: TGTGCCAGCAGCCACGAAGGAGGCGGCTTCTATAATTCACCCCTCCACTTT
CDR3: CASSHEGGGFYNSPLHF
D: NA
V: TRBV14
J: TRBJ1-6
length: 17
size: NA

DNA: TGTGGCAGCAGGGAGGGAGCAACTAATGAAAAACTGTTTTTT
CDR3: CGSREGATNEKLFF
D: NA
V: TRBV6-6
J: TRBJ1-4
length: 14
size: NA

DNA: TGTGCCAGCAGCTTAATAGGACGGGGGGGCACAGATACGCAGTATTTT
CDR3: CASSLIGRGGTDTQYF
D: TRBD2
V: TRBV7-3
J: TRBJ2-3
length: 16
size: NA

DNA: TGTGCCACCTCTGGCGGTTCTAACTATGGCTACACCTTC
CDR3: CATSGGSNYGYTF
D: NA
V: TRBV28
J: TRBJ1-2
length: 13
size: NA

DNA: TGTGCCAGCAGTTTAATAACCCTATACACTGAAGCTTTCTTT
CDR3: CASSLITLYTEAFF
D: NA
V: TRBV28
J: TRBJ1-1
length: 14
size: NA

DNA: TGCGCCAGCAGCCAAGGACAGGGAAACATTCAGTACTTC
CDR3: CASSQGQGNIQYF
D: TRBD1
V: TRBV4-1
J: TRBJ2-4
length: 13
size: NA

DNA: TGTGCCAGCAGTGAAGTGGAAAAATACAATGAGCAGTTCTTC
CDR3: CASSEVEKYNEQFF
D: NA
V: TRBV25-1
J: TRBJ2-1
length: 14
size: NA

DNA: TGTGCCAGCAGCCCTGTGGGGGACACCGGGGAGCTGTTTTTT
CDR3: CASSPVGDTGELFF
D: NA
V: TRBV3-1
J: TRBJ2-2
length: 14
size: NA

DNA: TGTGCCATCAGTGAGAGGGACAGTGGAGCAACTAATGAAAAACTGTTTTTT
CDR3: CAISERDSGATNEKLFF
D: TRBD1
V: TRBV10-3
J: TRBJ1-4
length: 17
size: NA

DNA: TGTGCCAGCAGTTCCCGCCTGCGGGAGCAGTACTTC
CDR3: CASSSRLREQYF
D: NA
V: TRBV6-5
J: TRBJ2-7
length: 12
size: once

DNA: TGCAGCGGGACAGAAAGAAACACCGGGGAGCTGTTTTTT
CDR3: CSGTERNTGELFF
D: NA
V: TRBV29-1
J: TRBJ2-2
length: 13
size: NA

DNA: TGCGCCAGCAGCCCGGGACAGCGTGATGAAAAACTGTTTTTT
CDR3: CASSPGQRDEKLFF
D: TRBD1
V: TRBV5-1
J: TRBJ1-4
length: 14
size: NA

DNA: TGTGCCAGCAGCGTACAGTTGACGGACACTGAAGCTTTCTTT
CDR3: CASSVQLTDTEAFF
D: NA
V: TRBV9
J: TRBJ1-1
length: 14
size: NA

DNA: TGTGCCAGCAGTAAATGGCGGACAGGACTTCAAGAGACCCAGTACTTC
CDR3: CASSKWRTGLQETQYF
D: TRBD1
V: TRBV27
J: TRBJ2-5
length: 16
size: NA

DNA: TGTGCCAGCAGCTTAGAAAGTTTAGATCAGCCCCAGCATTTT
CDR3: CASSLESLDQPQHF
D: NA
V: TRBV7-9
J: TRBJ1-5
length: 14
size: few

DNA: TGTGCCAGCAGAAGGGAGAGGGAAAAACTGTTTTTT
CDR3: CASRREREKLFF
D: NA
V: TRBV2
J: TRBJ1-4
length: 12
size: NA

DNA: TGTGCCAGCAGCCAAGATGAATGGGTCAGCTCCTATAATTCACCCCTCCACTTT
CDR3: CASSQDEWVSSYNSPLHF
D: NA
V: TRBV4-2
J: TRBJ1-6
length: 18
size: NA

DNA: TGTGCCAGCAGCCCGGGACAGGGACTGTACCAAGAGACCCAGTACTTC
CDR3: CASSPGQGLYQETQYF
D: TRBD1
V: TRBV7-2
J: TRBJ2-5
length: 16
size: NA

DNA: TGCACCCCGGCAGGGAGAACCTACGAGCAGTACTTC
CDR3: CTPAGRTYEQYF
D: NA
V: TRBV20-1
J: TRBJ2-7
length: 12
size: NA